This TCR beta chain was sequenced during a study of monozygotic twins with inflammatory bowel disease. The CDR3 extends over 13 amino acids. With regard to this clonotype: Its target is unknown.

Template switching incorporated UMIs with a 6-nucleotide sample barcode. TCRdb re-called the 5' RACE reads; every CDR3 protein appears as one record, without DNA. The sample's table shows 300,000 to 400,000 distinct CDR3 sequences. The study's findings and limits: Compared with healthy twins, IBD patients shared fewer clonotypes with others, especially with disease activity. Limited power may explain why concordant and discordant twins showed no difference in repertoire similarity.

This receptor was identified in a human donor with ulcerative colitis or Crohn's disease, or a healthy co-twin of an affected twin (not recorded which). The sequencing input was blood. The J gene is TRBJ1-5, the V gene TRBV12-3 or TRBV12-4. The CDR3 reads CAGRDDGNQPQHF.